Detailed here is one T cell receptor (beta chain). What it recognizes is unknown. The sample is drawn from a study of T cells in localized non-small cell lung cancer. General study points: Higher adjacent-lung clonality was associated with shorter survival. Within adjacent lung there appeared a median approximately 59 of the top 100 tumor clones. Of the tissues analyzed, uninvolved adjacent lung showed maximal T cell clonality, greater than tumor. Sequence data derive from only one tumor region, so heterogeneity remains possible.

Germline-derived CDR1 and CDR2 are MNHEY and SVGAGI. V lost 0 bases to trimming and J lost 4 bases, with 13 bases between them. This CDR3 is built from 16 residues. Using immunoSEQ multiplex PCR, the repertoire was profiled, and TCRdb retains in-frame clones only, with some absent. The table lists some 21,000 clones, approximately 91% of them singletons. The source material was peripheral blood, sampled before any cancer treatment. The chain carries TRBV6-5 and TRBJ1-3; the D gene is possibly TRBD1 (6 bases). The TCR originated in a man between 40 and 75 years old with stage I lung adenocarcinoma. CDR3 amino acids: CASSYSRGGTGNTIYF. The DNA of the CDR3 is TGTGCCAGCAGTTACTCGAGGGGGGGAACGGGAAACACCATATATTTT.